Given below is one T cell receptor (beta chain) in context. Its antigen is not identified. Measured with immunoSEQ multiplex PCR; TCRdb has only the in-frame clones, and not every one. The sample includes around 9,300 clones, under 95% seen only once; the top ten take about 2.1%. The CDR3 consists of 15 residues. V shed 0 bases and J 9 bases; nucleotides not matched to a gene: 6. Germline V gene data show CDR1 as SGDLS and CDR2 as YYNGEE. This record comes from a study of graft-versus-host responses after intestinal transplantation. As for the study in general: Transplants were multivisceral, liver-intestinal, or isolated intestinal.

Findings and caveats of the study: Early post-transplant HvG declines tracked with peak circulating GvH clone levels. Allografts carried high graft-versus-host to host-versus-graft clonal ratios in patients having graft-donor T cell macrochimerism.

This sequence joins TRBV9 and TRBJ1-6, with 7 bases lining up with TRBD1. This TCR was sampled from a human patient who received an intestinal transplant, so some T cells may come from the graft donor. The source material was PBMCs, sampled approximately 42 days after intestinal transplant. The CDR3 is CASSVGEGAGSPLHF. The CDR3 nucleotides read TGTGCCAGCAGCGTAGGGGAGGGGGCCGGTTCACCCCTCCACTTT. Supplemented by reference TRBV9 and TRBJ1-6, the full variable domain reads DSGVTQTPKHLITATGQRVTLRCSPRSGDLSVYWYQQSLDQGLQFLIQYYNGEERAKGNILERFSAQQFPDLHSELNLSSLELGDSALYFCASSVGEGAGSPLHFGNGTRLTVT.